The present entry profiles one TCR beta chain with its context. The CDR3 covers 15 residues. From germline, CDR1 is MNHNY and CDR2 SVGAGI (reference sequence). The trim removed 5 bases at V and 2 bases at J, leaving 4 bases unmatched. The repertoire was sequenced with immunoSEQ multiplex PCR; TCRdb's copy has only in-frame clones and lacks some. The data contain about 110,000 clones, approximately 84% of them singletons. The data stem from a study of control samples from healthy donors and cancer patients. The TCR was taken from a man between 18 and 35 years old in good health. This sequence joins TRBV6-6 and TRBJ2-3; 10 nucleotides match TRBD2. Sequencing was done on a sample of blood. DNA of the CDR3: TGTGCCAGCAGTAACCTAGCGGGGGTCACAGATACGCAGTATTTT. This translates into CASSNLAGVTDTQYF.